The 20 T cell receptor beta chains given below trace back to one sample, sequenced in a study of T cells after yellow fever vaccination. One entry per CDR3 protein results from TCRdb running MiXCR on the 5' RACE reads. Of more than 300,000 distinct CDR3 sequences listed, around 7.3% are singletons. Sequencing was performed on PBMCs, taken roughly 47 days after the first yellow fever vaccination. The receptors were sampled from a man between 18 and 29 years old who received the YFV17D yellow fever vaccine.

This clonotype was recorded many times. The chain links TRBV3-1 to TRBJ1-5; possibly TRBD1 for D (5 bases). V gave up 2 bases and J gave up 7 bases, with 9 bases separating them. Germline CDR1 is LGHDT and CDR2 is YNNKEL (reference sequence). There are 13 residues in the CDR3. This CDR3 reads CASSQRGDQPQHF. In DNA, the CDR3 is TGTGCCAGCAGCCAACGAGGGGACCAGCCCCAGCATTTT.

CDR3 DNA sequence: TGCAGTGCCTGGACGAACACTGAAGCTTTCTTT. Its protein is CSAWTNTEAFF. The chain joins TRBV20-1 to TRBJ1-1; D unresolved. The CDR3 totals 11 residues. With 6 bases removed from V and 1 base from J, the gap between germline ends came to 6 bases. Germline assignment: CDR1 DFQATT and CDR2 SNEGSKA (reference sequence).

This clonotype was counted at least ten times. The V and J genes are TRBV5-4 and TRBJ2-3, with a weak D call TRBD1 (6 bases). Germline V gene lookup returns CDR1 SGHNT and CDR2 YYREEE (reference sequence). The V end was cut by 0 bases, the J end by 0 bases, with 11 bases between. The CDR3 contains 16 residues. CDR3 in DNA: TGTGCCAGCAGCTTGGTTTCAGGGGTGAGCACAGATACGCAGTATTTT. Its translation is CASSLVSGVSTDTQYF.

The rearrangement uses TRBV6-5 and TRBJ1-1, with D unclear. Germline V gene lookup returns CDR1 MNHEY and CDR2 SVGAGI. The CDR3 length is 14 residues. V gave up 6 bases and J gave up 5 bases, with 16 bases separating them. CDR3 nucleotides: TGTGCCAGCAGCTACCCGACACCTGGGACTGAAGCTTTCTTT. It codes for CASSYPTPGTEAFF.

The CDR3 DNA is TGTGCCAGCAGCCCCTACACTGAAGCTTTCTTT. Its protein product is CASSPYTEAFF. V and J are TRBV7-6 and TRBJ1-1; no definite D call. Trimming pared 5 bases from V and 3 bases from J, leaving 4 bases between. The CDR3 runs to 11 residues. The germline V gene encodes CDR1 SGHVS and CDR2 FNYEAQ.

The rearrangement joins TRBV28 to TRBJ2-5; D call uncertain. Trimming removed 6 bases at V and 5 bases at J, with 10 bases between. The CDR3 is 12 amino acids. Germline lookup yields CDR1 MDHEN and CDR2 SYDVKM. CDR3 in DNA: TGTGCCAGCAGAAGTACATCGGAGACCCAGTACTTC. Its protein product is CASRSTSETQYF.

This clonotype turned up a few times. The genes are TRBV7-9 and TRBJ2-1; TRBD2 agrees at 14 bases. From germline, CDR1 is SEHNR and CDR2 FQNEAQ (reference sequence). Trimming at V came to 4 bases and at J to 6 bases, leaving 8 bases not matched to a gene. This CDR3 contains 17 residues. The CDR3, as DNA: TGTGCCAGCAGCTCCGGGACTAGCGGGGGCCCGATCAATGAGCAGTTCTTC. Translating it yields CASSSGTSGGPINEQFF.

This clonotype was seen repeatedly, ten times or more. This chain links TRBV20-1 with TRBJ2-3, with 8 positions matching TRBD2. CDR1 DFQATT and CDR2 SNEGSKA come from the germline V gene (reference sequence). J gave up 12 bases and V 6 bases, and 8 bases lay outside the gene matches. This CDR3 contains 11 residues. The DNA for the CDR3 is TGCAGTGCGGATACGGGGGGGCCCCAGTATTTT. Encoded protein: CSADTGGPQYF.

This clonotype was found many times. This chain uses TRBV5-5 with TRBJ2-2; no clear D gene. V was cut by 1 base and J by 1 base, with 5 bases left in between. The CDR3 runs to 14 residues. Per the germline V gene, CDR1 is SGHKS and CDR2 is YYEKEE (reference sequence). CDR3 protein: CASSLSLNTGELFF. For the CDR3, the DNA is TGTGCCAGCAGCTTGTCGCTGAACACCGGGGAGCTGTTTTTT.

This clonotype was observed many times. This chain uses TRBV7-3 with TRBJ2-3; unclear D gene. The V and J ends lost 1 base and 7 bases respectively, with 15 bases between them. Germline V gives CDR1 SGHTA, CDR2 FQGTGA. The CDR3 totals 15 residues. The CDR3 region is CASSLMATVVNTQYF. The DNA for the CDR3 is TGTGCCAGCAGCTTAATGGCCACCGTGGTGAATACGCAGTATTTT.

This clonotype was observed a handful of times. The chain is built from TRBV29-1 and TRBJ1-2; a weak D match, TRBD1 (6 bases). With 1 base removed from V and 0 bases from J, the gap between germline ends came to 15 bases. CDR3 length equals 16 residues. Germline V gene sequence: CDR1 SQVTM, CDR2 ANQGSEA. The CDR3 loop is CSVEVAWEGANYGYTF. The CDR3 bases are TGCAGCGTTGAAGTGGCTTGGGAGGGGGCTAACTATGGCTACACCTTC.

The chain carries TRBV18 and TRBJ2-5; D unresolved. The length of the CDR3 is 15 residues. The ends were cut back, 0 bases at V and 5 bases at J, with 13 bases in the middle. Germline CDR1 KGHSH, CDR2 LQKENI. CDR3 nucleotides: TGTGCCAGCTCACCACCGGTGGCAGCGCTGGAGACCCAGTACTTC. Its translation is CASSPPVAALETQYF.

V and J are TRBV18 and TRBJ2-3; D is tentatively TRBD1 or TRBD2 (5 bases each). Germline V lookup: CDR1 KGHSH, CDR2 LQKENI. Deletions cut 6 bases from V and 4 bases from J, with 26 bases between. The CDR3 sequence is 18 residues long. The CDR3 DNA is TGTGCCAGCTCCCCCTTGGACCGGGGACGGGGTAACCCAGATACGCAGTATTTT. The encoded protein is CASSPLDRGRGNPDTQYF.

The rearrangement uses TRBV7-8 and TRBJ2-5; TRBD2 matches 10 bases. CDR1 SGHVS and CDR2 FQNEAQ come from the germline V gene. This CDR3 has 19 amino acids. The junction had 15 bases not matched to a gene; V was cut back by 3 bases and J by 2 bases. Here the CDR3 reads CASSLGDQGLANFQETQYF. The CDR3 DNA sequence: TGTGCCAGCAGCTTGGGCGATCAGGGACTAGCGAATTTTCAAGAGACCCAGTACTTC.

This clonotype was counted at least ten times. This sequence joins TRBV29-1 and TRBJ2-7; TRBD1 matches 9 bases. Per the germline V gene, CDR1 is SQVTM and CDR2 is ANQGSEA. Germline trimming cut 4 bases from V and 4 bases from J; bases unmatched to any gene: 14. The CDR3 is 16 amino acids. CDR3 region: CSVGDVPGTGTYEQYF. The CDR3 DNA sequence: TGCAGCGTTGGCGACGTCCCGGGGACAGGGACATACGAGCAGTACTTC.

As DNA, the CDR3 is TGCGCCAGCAGCCAATCGCGGGGAGGGTTGTCTGGAAACACCATATATTTT. Translated: CASSQSRGGLSGNTIYF. The genes are TRBV4-3 and TRBJ1-3; D is unresolved. The germline V and J ends were trimmed by 2 bases and 1 base, with 15 bases remaining between them. Per germline, CDR1 LGHNA and CDR2 YSLEER. CDR3 length equals 17 residues.

The table lists this clonotype with many counts. The V gene is TRBV3-1, the J gene TRBJ1-1; 9 nucleotides agree with TRBD1. V was pared by 5 bases and J by 6 bases, with 4 bases of the junction left unmatched. The germline gives CDR1 LGHDT, CDR2 YNNKEL (reference sequence). The CDR3 is made up of 13 amino acids. Here the CDR3 reads CASSWTGVAEAFF. Written as DNA, the CDR3 is TGTGCCAGCAGCTGGACAGGGGTTGCTGAAGCTTTCTTT.

This clonotype was seen a handful of times. This sequence joins TRBV7-2 and TRBJ1-5; no definite D call. Germline V gene data show CDR1 as SGHTA and CDR2 as FQGNSA. The V and J ends lost 2 bases and 5 bases respectively, with 13 bases between them. The CDR3 extends over 15 amino acids. The CDR3 is CASSLIGRRDQPQHF. The DNA for the CDR3 is TGTGCCAGCAGCTTAATCGGCCGGCGGGATCAGCCCCAGCATTTT.

The chain employs TRBV27 and TRBJ2-7; D is possibly TRBD1 or TRBD2 (6 bases each). Trimming took 4 bases from V and 4 from J, leaving 14 bases between them. The CDR3 contains 14 residues. Germline V gives CDR1 MNHEY, CDR2 SMNVEV (reference sequence). The CDR3 nucleotides are TGTGCCAGCAGTTGGAGGGGGGAGAGGTACGAGCAGTACTTC. Translating it yields CASSWRGERYEQYF.

This clonotype was detected ten times or more. The rearrangement uses TRBV5-1 and TRBJ2-3; D ambiguous. Germline loops: CDR1 SGHRS, CDR2 YFSETQ. The CDR3 loop spans 16 amino acids. V was pared by 4 bases and J by 0 bases, with 15 bases between. The CDR3 coding sequence is TGCGCCAGCAGCCTCCTCCGGCCGTCGAGCACAGATACGCAGTATTTT. This codes for CASSLLRPSSTDTQYF. The whole variable domain, remainder taken from reference TRBV5-1 and TRBJ2-3, is KAGVTQTPRYLIKTRGQQVTLSCSPISGHRSVSWYQQTPGQGLQFLFEYFSETQRNKGNFPGRFSGRQFSNSRSEMNVSTLELGDSALYLCASSLLRPSSTDTQYFGPGTRLTVL.